These 19 T cell receptor beta chains came from one sample sequenced in a study of post-analysis software for immune sequencing data. The study's findings and limits: Five TRBV segments were significantly more frequent in patients than in controls. TRBV5-6, TRBV5-1 and TRBV20-1 were among these segments.

Their specific antigens are unknown. Built from TCR beta cDNA, the libraries had unique molecular identifiers in them. MiXCR, applied by TCRdb to the PCR reads, yields one record per CDR3 protein. Here the sample spans 350,000 to 500,000 distinct CDR3 sequences, 39% being singletons. Material: blood. The receptors stem from a girl aged 2 to 9 with multiple sclerosis.

The chain carries TRBV5-8 and TRBJ2-3; D might be TRBD2 (5 bases). Germline CDR1 is SGHTS and CDR2 is YDEGEE. There are 15 residues in the CDR3. V lost 4 bases, J lost 2 bases, and 14 bases lay in between. In DNA form, the CDR3 reads TGTGCCAGCAGCGAGTGGGCCGACTACACAGATACGCAGTATTTT. Translated: CASSEWADYTDTQYF.

This clonotype was found a few times. CDR3 protein: CATSMPGTGVTDTQYF. DNA of the CDR3: TGTGCCACCAGCATGCCGGGGACAGGGGTCACAGATACGCAGTATTTT. The chain has TRBV15 and TRBJ2-3; 10 nucleotides line up with TRBD1. The junction had 6 bases not matched to a gene; V was cut back by 4 bases and J by 2 bases. The CDR3 contains 16 residues. The germline CDR1 and CDR2 sequences are LNHNV and YYDKDF (reference sequence).

This clonotype was seen more than once but under ten times. CDR3 in DNA: TGCAGTGCTAGAGATAGGGGAGGGAACCTGTTTTTT. Its protein product is CSARDRGGNLFF. The V call is TRBV20-1, the J call TRBJ1-4; D may be TRBD1 (5 bases). CDR3 length: 12 amino acids. The V gene's germline CDR1 is DFQATT and CDR2 SNEGSKA (reference sequence). V lost 0 bases and J lost 14, with 13 bases in between.

This clonotype was picked up a small number of times. The chain recombines TRBV18 with TRBJ2-7; 9 nucleotides line up with TRBD2. Germline V lookup: CDR1 KGHSH, CDR2 LQKENI. This CDR3 region has 15 residues. Trimming took 3 bases from V and 2 from J; bases not matched to a gene: 5. This CDR3 reads CASSPGTSRTYEQYF. The CDR3 DNA is TGTGCCAGCTCACCCGGGACTAGCCGAACCTACGAGCAGTACTTC.

The chain is built from TRBV6-5 and TRBJ2-7; 10 positions agree with TRBD1. Germline CDR1 and CDR2: MNHEY and SVGAGI. The CDR3 runs 15 residues. V shed 6 bases, J shed 4 bases, and the junction held 9 bases outside the gene matches. CDR3 sequence reads: CASREGTGVGYEQYF. Written as DNA, the CDR3 is TGTGCCAGCAGGGAGGGGACAGGGGTCGGATACGAGCAGTACTTC.

This clonotype was detected only a few times. This rearrangement joins TRBV5-1 to TRBJ1-4; D might be TRBD1 (5 bases). The V and J ends lost 7 bases and 8 bases respectively, with 18 bases between them. Germline V gene lookup returns CDR1 SGHRS and CDR2 YFSETQ. The CDR3 is 14 residues long. DNA of the CDR3: TGCGCCAGCTCCTGGACAACTCTAAACGAAAAACTGTTTTTT. As protein: CASSWTTLNEKLFF.

This clonotype was seen only a few times. The V call is TRBV7-9, the J call TRBJ1-5, with D maybe TRBD1 (5 bases). This CDR3 is 14 amino acids long. Trimming took off 3 bases at V and 7 bases at J, with 13 bases between the two ends. The germline V gene encodes CDR1 SEHNR and CDR2 FQNEAQ (reference sequence). The CDR3 bases are TGTGCCAGCAGCTTGGATAGCGGGGCACAGCCCCAGCATTTT. Residues: CASSLDSGAQPQHF.

This chain joins TRBV6-5 and TRBJ2-7; D gene uncertain. CDR1 and CDR2 (germline): MNHEY, SVGAGI. The CDR3 has 17 residues. V lost 0 bases, J lost 5 bases, and 20 bases lay in between. DNA of the CDR3: TGTGCCAGCAGTTACTCTTGGGGTAGCTCCCCTTTGGACGAGCAGTACTTC. Translated, it gives CASSYSWGSSPLDEQYF.

The rearrangement joins TRBV20-1 to TRBJ2-7, with D perhaps TRBD2 (6 bases). Germline V CDR1 and CDR2: DFQATT, SNEGSKA (reference sequence). The CDR3 spans 13 residues. Trimming removed 6 bases from V and 2 bases from J, with 14 bases in between. This CDR3 reads CSAPRGRAYEQYF. CDR3 nucleotide sequence: TGCAGTGCCCCGCGGGGCAGGGCCTACGAGCAGTACTTC.

The chain links TRBV9 to TRBJ2-7; D not certain. The germline gives CDR1 SGDLS, CDR2 YYNGEE. Trimming cost V 0 bases and J 5 bases, with 9 bases left between them. This CDR3 has 13 residues. The CDR3 loop reads CASSVGPLDEQYF. The CDR3 DNA reads TGTGCCAGCAGCGTAGGACCCCTTGACGAGCAGTACTTC.

The chain combines TRBV11-1 with TRBJ2-1, with 10 bases fitting TRBD2. CDR3 length: 16 amino acids. Trimming cost V 1 base and J 10 bases; bases outside gene matches: 10. Germline CDR1 SGHAT, CDR2 FQDESV (reference sequence). CDR3 DNA: TGTGCCAGCAGCTTAGTAACGGGACAAGCGGGAGGGGAGCAGTTCTTC. Its protein product is CASSLVTGQAGGEQFF.

The chain has TRBV5-5 and TRBJ2-1, with 11 bases identical to TRBD2. This CDR3 has 17 amino acids. After removal of 4 bases from V and 4 bases from J, the junction contained 10 bases not matched to a gene. Germline V gene data show CDR1 as SGHKS and CDR2 as YYEKEE (reference sequence). CDR3 in amino acids: CASSPYSTSGNYNEQFF. The CDR3 DNA sequence: TGTGCCAGCAGCCCTTACTCGACTAGCGGGAATTACAATGAGCAGTTCTTC.

This clonotype was recorded only once. V usage is TRBV7-2 and J usage is TRBJ2-1, with a tentative D call TRBD1 (5 bases). Per the germline V gene, CDR1 is SGHTA and CDR2 is FQGNSA. This CDR3 has 12 residues. Between the trimmed V and J ends, which lost 5 bases and 7 bases, there was a span of 9 bases. CDR3 amino acids: CASSDQGNEQFF. Written as DNA, the CDR3 is TGTGCCAGCAGCGACCAGGGAAATGAGCAGTTCTTC.

As regards this clonotype: Mismatch with germline at one junction end may stem from a read error. This chain connects TRBV7-7 to TRBJ2-5, with 7 positions matching TRBD1. The CDR3 is made up of 14 amino acids. Looked up from germline, CDR1 is SSHAT and CDR2 is FNYEAQ (reference sequence). The CDR3 nucleotides read TGTGCTAGCAGCTTAGAGGGGGCCCCACAAACCCAGTACTTC. This sequence encodes CASSLEGAPQTQYF.

The V call is TRBV7-2, the J call TRBJ2-1; perhaps TRBD2 as D (5 bases). V lost 6 bases, J lost 0 bases, and 15 bases lay in between. CDR1 and CDR2 from the germline V gene are SGHTA and FQGNSA. The CDR3 is made up of 16 amino acids. This CDR3 reads CASSSLGGSSYNEQFF. CDR3 bases: TGTGCCAGCAGTTCCCTCGGAGGAAGCTCCTACAATGAGCAGTTCTTC. Drawing the rest from reference TRBV7-2 and TRBJ2-1, the complete variable domain is GAGVSQSPSNKVTEKGKDVELRCDPISGHTALYWYRQSLGQGLEFLIYFQGNSAPDKSGLPSDRFSAERTGGSVSTLTIQRTQQEDSAVYLCASSSLGGSSYNEQFFGPGTRLTVL.

This clonotype was detected only a few times. The junction does not match germline at one end; this may be a read error. The chain couples TRBV10-3 to TRBJ1-5; D not certain. Germline values: CDR1 ENHRY, CDR2 SYGVKD. The CDR3 sequence is 12 residues long. CDR3 protein: CAIGDSNQPRHF. The CDR3 nucleotides are TGTGCCATCGGAGATAGCAATCAGCCCCGGCATTTT.

With respect to this clonotype: Relative to the germline gene, one junction end is altered; a read error may explain this. The chain recombines TRBV20-1 with TRBJ1-5; TRBD1 aligns across 8 bases. Germline CDR1 reads DFQATT; CDR2 reads SNEGSKA (reference sequence). The length of the CDR3 is 14 residues. The CDR3 here is CSALTRTGNQPRHF. In DNA, the CDR3 is TGCAGTGCCTTGACAAGGACAGGGAATCAGCCCCGGCATTTT.

The chain joins TRBV12-3 or TRBV12-4 to TRBJ2-5; no reliable D call. The ends were cut back, 4 bases at V and 4 bases at J, with 13 bases in the middle. The CDR3 consists of 14 residues. In DNA, the CDR3 is TGTGCCAGCAGTTCCCCCCCACACACAGAGACCCAGTACTTC. Its protein product is CASSSPPHTETQYF.

The V and J genes are TRBV7-8 and TRBJ1-2; 12 nucleotides match TRBD1. Unmatched junction bases numbered 8, after V lost 5 bases and J lost 10 bases. The CDR3 consists of 14 residues. In germline, CDR1 is SGHVS, CDR2 FQNEAQ. The CDR3 DNA sequence: TGTGCCAGCAGCCCAAAAGGGACAGGGGGCCTCTACACCTTC. Translation: CASSPKGTGGLYTF.